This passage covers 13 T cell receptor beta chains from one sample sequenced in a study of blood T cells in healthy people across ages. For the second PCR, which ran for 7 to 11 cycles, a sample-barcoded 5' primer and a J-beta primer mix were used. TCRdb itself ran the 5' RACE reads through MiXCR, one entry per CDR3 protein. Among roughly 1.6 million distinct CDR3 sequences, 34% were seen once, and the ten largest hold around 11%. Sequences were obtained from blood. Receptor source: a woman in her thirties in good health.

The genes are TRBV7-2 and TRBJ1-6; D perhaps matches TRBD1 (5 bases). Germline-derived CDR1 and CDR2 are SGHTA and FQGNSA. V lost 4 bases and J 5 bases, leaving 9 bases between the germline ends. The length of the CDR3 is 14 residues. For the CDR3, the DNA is TGTGCCAGCAGCTGGACAAACAATAATTCACCCCTCCACTTT. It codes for CASSWTNNNSPLHF.

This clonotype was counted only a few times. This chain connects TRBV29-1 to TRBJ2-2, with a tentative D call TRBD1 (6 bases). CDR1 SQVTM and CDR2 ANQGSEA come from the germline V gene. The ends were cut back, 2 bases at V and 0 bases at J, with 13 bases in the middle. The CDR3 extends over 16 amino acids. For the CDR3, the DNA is TGCAGCGTTGAACCCCTAGGGGGTACGAACACCGGGGAGCTGTTTTTT. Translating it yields CSVEPLGGTNTGELFF.

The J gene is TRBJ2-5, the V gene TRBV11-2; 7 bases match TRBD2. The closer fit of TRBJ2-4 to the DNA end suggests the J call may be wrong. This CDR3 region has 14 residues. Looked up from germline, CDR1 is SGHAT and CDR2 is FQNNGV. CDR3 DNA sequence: TGTGCCAGCAGCCTACATAGCGGGTCGGACATTCAGTACTTC. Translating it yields CASSLHSGSDIQYF.

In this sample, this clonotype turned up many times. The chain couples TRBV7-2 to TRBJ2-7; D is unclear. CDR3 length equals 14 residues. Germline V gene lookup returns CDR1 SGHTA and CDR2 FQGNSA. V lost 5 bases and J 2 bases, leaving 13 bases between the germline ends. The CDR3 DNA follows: TGTGCCAGCAGCCCGACCCTATCAACCTACGAGCAGTACTTC. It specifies CASSPTLSTYEQYF.

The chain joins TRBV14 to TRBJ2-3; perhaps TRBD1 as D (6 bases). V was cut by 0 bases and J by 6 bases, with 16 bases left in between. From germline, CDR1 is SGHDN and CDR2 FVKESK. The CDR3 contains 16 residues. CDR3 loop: CASSQDTGSDWDTQYF. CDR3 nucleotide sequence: TGTGCCAGCAGCCAAGATACAGGGAGTGATTGGGATACGCAGTATTTT.

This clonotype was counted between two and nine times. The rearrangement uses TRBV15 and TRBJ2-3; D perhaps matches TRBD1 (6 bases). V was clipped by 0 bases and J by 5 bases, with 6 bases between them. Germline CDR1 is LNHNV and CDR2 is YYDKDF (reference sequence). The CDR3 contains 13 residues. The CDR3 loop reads CATSREGGDTQYF. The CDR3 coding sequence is TGTGCCACCAGCAGAGAAGGGGGAGATACGCAGTATTTT.

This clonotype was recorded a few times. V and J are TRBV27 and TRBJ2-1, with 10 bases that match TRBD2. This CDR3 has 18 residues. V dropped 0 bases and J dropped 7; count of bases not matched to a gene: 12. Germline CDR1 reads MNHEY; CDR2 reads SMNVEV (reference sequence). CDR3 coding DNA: TGTGCCAGCAGTTTATCTAGCGGGGGGACCCATCCAGGAAATGAGCAGTTCTTC. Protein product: CASSLSSGGTHPGNEQFF.

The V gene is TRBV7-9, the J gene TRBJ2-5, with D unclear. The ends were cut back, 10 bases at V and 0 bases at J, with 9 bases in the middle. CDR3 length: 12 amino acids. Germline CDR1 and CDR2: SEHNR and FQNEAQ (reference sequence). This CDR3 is CATKRYQETQYF. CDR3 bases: TGTGCCACCAAGAGATACCAAGAGACCCAGTACTTC. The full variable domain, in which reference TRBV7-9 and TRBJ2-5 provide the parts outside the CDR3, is DTGVSQNPRHKITKRGQNVTFRCDPISEHNRLYWYRQTLGQGPEFLTYFQNEAQLEKSRLLSDRFSAERPKGSFSTLEIQRTEQGDSAMYLCATKRYQETQYFGPGTRLLVL.

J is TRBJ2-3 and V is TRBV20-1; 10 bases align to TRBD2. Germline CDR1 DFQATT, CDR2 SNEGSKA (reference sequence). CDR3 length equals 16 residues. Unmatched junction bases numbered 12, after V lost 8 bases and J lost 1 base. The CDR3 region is CSPAPWLAGGTDTQYF. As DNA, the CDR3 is TGCAGTCCTGCCCCTTGGCTAGCGGGGGGCACAGATACGCAGTATTTT.

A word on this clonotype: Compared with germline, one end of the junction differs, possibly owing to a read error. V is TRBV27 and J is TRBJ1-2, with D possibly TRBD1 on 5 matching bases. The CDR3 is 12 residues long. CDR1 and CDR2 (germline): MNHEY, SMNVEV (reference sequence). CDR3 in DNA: TGTGCCAGCAGTCCGGGACCGTATGTCTACACCTTC. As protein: CASSPGPYVYTF.

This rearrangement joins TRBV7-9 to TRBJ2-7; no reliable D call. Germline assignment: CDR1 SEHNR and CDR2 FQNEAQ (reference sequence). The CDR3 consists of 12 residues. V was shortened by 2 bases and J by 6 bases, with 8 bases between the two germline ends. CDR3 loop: CASSLRGFEQYF. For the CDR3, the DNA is TGTGCCAGCAGCTTAAGAGGATTCGAGCAGTACTTC.

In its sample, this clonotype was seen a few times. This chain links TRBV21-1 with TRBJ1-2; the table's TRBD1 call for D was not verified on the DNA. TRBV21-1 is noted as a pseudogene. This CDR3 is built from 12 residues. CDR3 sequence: CASSEHRDGYTF. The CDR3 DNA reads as TGTGCCAGCAGCGAACACAGGGACGGCTACACCTTC.

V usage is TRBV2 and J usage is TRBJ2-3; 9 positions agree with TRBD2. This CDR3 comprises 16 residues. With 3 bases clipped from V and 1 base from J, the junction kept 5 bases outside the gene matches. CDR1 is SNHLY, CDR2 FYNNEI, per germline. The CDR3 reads CASSEDLAGRTDTQYF. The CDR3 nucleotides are TGTGCCAGCAGTGAGGACCTAGCGGGACGCACAGATACGCAGTATTTT.